Sequencing of this TCR beta chain was carried out in a study of radiotherapy plus CTLA-4 blockade in lung cancer. Sequencing was performed with immunoSEQ multiplex PCR; in TCRdb, only in-frame clones are kept and a portion is missing. The data show under 110,000 clones, more than 70% seen once. Trimming removed 4 bases at V and 7 bases at J, with 8 bases between. CDR3 size: 11 residues. The germline gives CDR1 MNHEY, CDR2 SVGAGI. As regards this clone: The antigen is undetermined.

Whole-study findings and limits: There was expansion of tumor-derived TCR clones in blood after radiotherapy plus ipilimumab.

People whose metastatic non-small-cell lung cancer was chemo-refractory got focal radiation along with CTLA-4 blockade by ipilimumab. The sample consisted of peripheral blood, taken from a patient treated with radiotherapy plus ipilimumab. The chain recombines TRBV6-5 with TRBJ2-7; D is perhaps TRBD2 (6 bases). The sequence was obtained from a human donor with non-small cell lung cancer that progressed on radiotherapy plus ipilimumab. Some clones in this sample may be carry-over from other donors' samples. CDR3 nucleotides: TGTGCCAGCAGTTCTGGGAGGGAGCAGTACTTC. Protein sequence: CASSSGREQYF.